What follows is one TCR beta chain and its context. What it binds is not known. The data were taken from a study of graft-versus-host responses after intestinal transplantation. At the level of the study: Each recipient received anti-thymocyte globulin induction, then tacrolimus and steroids for around 3 years. Study-wide points: GvH clones were identified in recipient marrow, with some first appearing in ileum or blood. Within the allografts of patients who had graft-donor T cell macrochimerism, graft-versus-host to host-versus-graft clonal ratios were high.

TCRdb's copy holds only in-frame clones and misses some; the assay was immunoSEQ multiplex PCR. The sample consists of some 150,000 clones, 92% of them appearing once. The germline V gene has CDR1 MNHNS and CDR2 SASEGT. With V trimmed by 4 bases and J by 3 bases, 5 bases remained unmatched. CDR3 length: 14 amino acids. The chain is built from TRBV6-1 and TRBJ1-1, with 7 bases aligning to TRBD1. The sequence derives from a human donor who received an intestinal transplant. Sequencing was performed on unstimulated CD4+ T cells sorted from spleen or lymph node cells, taken before intestinal transplant. The CDR3 nucleotides are TGTGCCAGCAGTGTAGACAGGGAGGACACTGAAGCTTTCTTT. Protein product: CASSVDREDTEAFF.